This is a list of T cell receptor beta chains from one sample in a study of beta chain features in type 1 diabetes. Method: immunoSEQ multiplex PCR; TCRdb's copy keeps in-frame clones and lacks some. This sample has over 150,000 clones, with 10% to 15% found just once. What was sequenced was central memory CD4+ T cells from blood. These receptors were collected from a woman aged 18-29 years in good health. The CDR3 runs from the conserved cysteine through the conserved F or W. The order of the fields is clone size, J gene, D gene, V gene, CDR3 DNA, CDR3 protein. The D gene is left open where the match is weak. Clone size, where shown, is once, few, many, or a class for clones that have expanded.

>-|TRBJ2-1|TRBD2|TRBV2
TGTGCCAGCAGTTTTGGACTAGCAGCCAGATACAATGAGCAGTTCTTC
CASSFGLAARYNEQFF
>few|TRBJ1-4|-|TRBV2
TGTGCCAGCACCTGGGGGGGTTCGTCTAATGAAAAACTGTTTTTT
CASTWGGSSNEKLFF
>-|TRBJ2-5|TRBD2|TRBV9
TGTGCCAGCAGCGAGGGACCCTCTGGACTAGCGGGAGTAGGGAACCAAGAGACCCAGTACTTC
CASSEGPSGLAGVGNQETQYF
>few|TRBJ1-1|-|TRBV5-1
TGCGCCAGCAGCTCAGGTCTGGTGGGGAACACTGAAGCTTTCTTT
CASSSGLVGNTEAFF
>-|TRBJ2-5|-|TRBV2
TGTGCCAGCAGGGACAGGGGGCTAGTAGCGGGAGGGACCCAGTACTTC
CASRDRGLVAGGTQYF
>-|TRBJ2-7|TRBD2|TRBV7-7
TGTGCTAGCAGCCCGACTAGCGGGCAAAACCACGAGCAGTACTTC
CASSPTSGQNHEQYF
>few|TRBJ2-7|-|TRBV7-2
TGTGCCAGCAGCGCCTCCTACCTCGAGCAGTACTTC
CASSASYLEQYF
>-|TRBJ2-1|TRBD2|TRBV29-1
TGCAGCGCCAGGACTAGCGGGGCTGAGCAGTTCTTC
CSARTSGAEQFF
>-|TRBJ2-7|-|TRBV10-1
TGCGCCAGCAGTGAGTCTGTGCTTGGCAGGCAGTACTTC
CASSESVLGRQYF
>few|TRBJ2-7|TRBD2|TRBV7-2
TGTGCCGCGGGGGGGCGCAGGTCCTACGAGCAGTACTTC
CAAGGRRSYEQYF
>few|TRBJ2-2|-|TRBV6-1
TGTGCCAGCAGTAGGAACAGGGACGACGGGGAGCTGTTTTTT
CASSRNRDDGELFF
>few|TRBJ1-1|-|TRBV6-1
TGTGCCAGCAGTGAAATAATCACAGGTGGAACTGAAGCTTTCTTT
CASSEIITGGTEAFF
>many|TRBJ2-3|-|TRBV7-9
TGTGCCAGCAGCCCACGCGGGCCAGATACGCAGTATTTT
CASSPRGPDTQYF
>-|TRBJ2-2|-|TRBV9
TGTGCCAGCAGCGCTACCGTTATGGACACCGGGGAGCTGTTTTTT
CASSATVMDTGELFF
>few|TRBJ1-2|TRBD1|TRBV11-2
TGTGCCAGCAGCGCACAGGGGACAGGGGGTTTTTATCAAGGCTACACCTTC
CASSAQGTGGFYQGYTF
>few|TRBJ2-1|TRBD2|TRBV11-1
TGTGCCAGCAGTGGTCCCGGTAGCGGGGGCAATGAGCAGTTCTTC
CASSGPGSGGNEQFF
>few|TRBJ1-1|-|TRBV30
TGTGCCTGGAGTGTACGGTTCCAACAGGGCACTGAAGCTTTCTTT
CAWSVRFQQGTEAFF
>-|TRBJ2-4|-|TRBV29-1
TGCAGCATTGGGGCAGACGGCAAAAACATTCAGTACTTC
CSIGADGKNIQYF
>few|TRBJ2-7|TRBD2|TRBV28
TGTGCCAGCAGTCCGATGGGACTAGCGGGAGAATGGTACGAGCAGTACTTC
CASSPMGLAGEWYEQYF
>few|TRBJ1-1|TRBD1|TRBV5-1
TGCGCCAGCAGCTCTCCCGACAGGGGGGATACTGAAGCTTTCTTT
CASSSPDRGDTEAFF
>-|TRBJ1-5|TRBD1|TRBV2
TGTGCCAGCAGTTTGGACAGGGGAGGCAATCAGCCCCAGCATTTT
CASSLDRGGNQPQHF
>few|TRBJ2-5|-|TRBV14
TGTGCCAGCAGCCAAATGGATCTAGAGGGAGAGACCCAGTACTTC
CASSQMDLEGETQYF
>-|TRBJ1-4|-|TRBV29-1
TGCAGCGTGGCCAGGGTGGGTGAAAAACTGTTTTTT
CSVARVGEKLFF
>few|TRBJ2-2|-|TRBV5-6
TGTGCCAGCAGCTCACCGGCAAGGGGCACCGGGGAGCTGTTTTTT
CASSSPARGTGELFF
>-|TRBJ2-2|-|TRBV28
TGTGCCAGCAGTTTTTCTGGCGGGAAGAACACCGGGGAGCTGTTTTTT
CASSFSGGKNTGELFF
>few|TRBJ2-3|TRBD2|TRBV9
TGTGCCAGCAGCGTAGGACTAGCGGGAAACACAGATACGCAGTATTTT
CASSVGLAGNTDTQYF
>-|TRBJ2-1|TRBD2|TRBV5-6
TGTGCCAGCAGCTCCGCCAGGGAGGGCAATGAGCAGTTCTTC
CASSSAREGNEQFF
>-|TRBJ1-2|-|TRBV4-3
TGCGCCAGCAGCCAAGCAGGGGCCTCCAACTATGGCTACACCTTC
CASSQAGASNYGYTF
>-|TRBJ2-5|-|TRBV7-9
TGTGCCAGCACCAGGGCCATCGGAGAGACCCAGTACTTC
CASTRAIGETQYF
>-|TRBJ2-1|TRBD2|TRBV29-1
TGCAGCGTTAGGCTAGCGGGGAGCAATGAGCAGTTCTTC
CSVRLAGSNEQFF
>few|TRBJ2-7|-|TRBV27
TGTGCCAGCAGTTCCGGCGACGGGGGTCCGGCCAACGAGCAGTACTTC
CASSSGDGGPANEQYF
>-|TRBJ2-2|-|TRBV4-1
TGCGCCAGCAGCCAACGTGGGGACCAGGGGCGGATCACCGGGGAGCTGTTTTTT
CASSQRGDQGRITGELFF
>few|TRBJ1-2|-|TRBV27
TGTGCCAGCAGTCCCCTCGACAGAGATACCTATGGCTACACCTTC
CASSPLDRDTYGYTF
>few|TRBJ2-7|-|TRBV28
TGTGCCAGCAGTTTATCTACCCTAACCTCCTACGAGCAGTACTTC
CASSLSTLTSYEQYF
>-|TRBJ2-1|-|TRBV5-1
TGCGCCAGCAGCTTCCAGAACAATGAGCAGTTCTTC
CASSFQNNEQFF
>-|TRBJ2-5|-|TRBV13
TGTGCCAGCAGCTTTCACGGGAGCTGGGAGACCCAGTACTTC
CASSFHGSWETQYF
>few|TRBJ1-1|TRBD1|TRBV15
TGTGCCACCAGCAGGAGGGACAGGGTTTCCACTGAAGCTTTCTTT
CATSRRDRVSTEAFF
>-|TRBJ2-7|TRBD2|TRBV2
TGTGCCAGCAAGTCTCCTAGCGGGTACGAGCAGTACTTC
CASKSPSGYEQYF
>-|TRBJ2-1|TRBD2|TRBV11-1
TGTGCCAGCAGCGCGAGAGTGGGGACTAGCGAAGACTCCTACAATGAGCAGTTCTTC
CASSARVGTSEDSYNEQFF
>-|TRBJ2-1|TRBD2|TRBV6-5
TGTGCCAGCAGTTATCTGCGGGGGAGCTCCTACAATGAGCAGTTCTTC
CASSYLRGSSYNEQFF
>few|TRBJ1-2|TRBD1|TRBV28
TGTGCCAGCAGTGGGAAGGCCAGGGGGTCGATTGGCTACACCTTC
CASSGKARGSIGYTF
>-|TRBJ2-5|TRBD1|TRBV11-1
TGTGCCAGCAGCTTAATGGGACAGCCCCAAGAGACCCAGTACTTC
CASSLMGQPQETQYF
>-|TRBJ2-2|-|TRBV28
TGTGCCAGCTCCCCGAGGGCGGTACCCGGGGAGCTGTTTTTT
CASSPRAVPGELFF
>-|TRBJ2-3|-|TRBV5-6
TGTGCCAGCGCCCCTCAGCGCCGAGATACGCAGTATTTT
CASAPQRRDTQYF
>-|TRBJ1-1|-|TRBV13
TGTGCCAGCAGTCGAGGGCCAGGGGTTAGCGCTGAAGCTTTCTTT
CASSRGPGVSAEAFF
>-|TRBJ1-3|-|TRBV14
TGTGCCAGCAGCCAGGACAGTTATTTCTCTGGAAACACCATATATTTT
CASSQDSYFSGNTIYF
>-|TRBJ2-5|TRBD2|TRBV10-3
TGTGCCATTTACGACTCTAGCGGGAGAAGTGAGACCCAGTACTTC
CAIYDSSGRSETQYF
>-|TRBJ2-2|-|TRBV19
TGTGCCAGTAGTATAGCAGGGGGGAGCACCGGGGAGCTGTTTTTT
CASSIAGGSTGELFF
>few|TRBJ2-7|TRBD2|TRBV11-2
TGTGCCAGCAGCTTCGGTAGCGGGAGTTCCTACGAGCAGTACTTC
CASSFGSGSSYEQYF
>few|TRBJ2-3|-|TRBV11-2
TGTGCCAGCAGCCGGACTAGCACAGATACGCAGTATTTT
CASSRTSTDTQYF
>-|TRBJ1-2|-|TRBV6-5
TGTGCCAGCAGTTACACCGACAGGCGGCGGGGCTACACCTTC
CASSYTDRRRGYTF
>few|TRBJ2-3|-|TRBV27
TGTGCCAGCAGTTTAATGGCGGGGCTCACAGATACGCAGTATTTT
CASSLMAGLTDTQYF
>few|TRBJ1-1|-|TRBV2
TGTGCCAGCAGCCTCCCGGGGGGCCCTGAAGCTTTCTTT
CASSLPGGPEAFF
>-|TRBJ1-2|TRBD1|TRBV7-3
TGTGCCAGCAGCTTAATCTACTCCCGGGACAGGGGTAACTATGGCTACACCTTC
CASSLIYSRDRGNYGYTF
>-|TRBJ2-1|-|TRBV6-1
TGTGCCAGCAGCGGTCCAGGCGTTAATGAGCAGTTCTTC
CASSGPGVNEQFF
>few|TRBJ2-5|-|TRBV30
TGTGCCTGGAGTGTACGGAACAGAAAGACCCAGTACTTC
CAWSVRNRKTQYF
>few|TRBJ2-1|TRBD2|TRBV29-1
TGCAGCGTTTCTAGCGGGCTTCGCTCCTACAATGAGCAGTTCTTC
CSVSSGLRSYNEQFF
>few|TRBJ2-3|TRBD2|TRBV18
TGTGCCAGCTCACCATCTAGCGGTAGCACAGATACGCAGTATTTT
CASSPSSGSTDTQYF
>-|TRBJ2-7|TRBD1|TRBV7-6
TGTGCCAGCAGCTTAGGACAGGGGGCCCACGAGCAGTACTTC
CASSLGQGAHEQYF